This TCR beta chain was obtained from a study of blood T cell repertoires in COVID-19 (dated by TCRdb to the early 2020s). In terms of the full investigation: Samples covering the acute and convalescent phases of COVID-19 were provided by collaborators in the United States, Italy and Spain. The repertoires were released in a freely available public database intended as a resource for research on the immune response to SARS-CoV-2. HLA class I and class II types, where available, came from metadata supplied by the sample provider rather than from assay-based typing. The prospective study material was composed of cDNA or gDNA derived from T cells, B-cell-depleted T cells, or PBMCs. Samples were obtained from the ongoing ImmuneRACE study (first 160 participants) and from 1,254 subjects provided by 6 global collaborators. Subjects who had been exposed to COVID-19, were actively infected with it, or had recovered from it provided the deeply sampled blood TCRbeta repertoires that made up the dataset. Nearly every sample came with metadata listing a de-identified subject ID, COVID-19 status, age in years and sex. Findings and caveats that apply to the study as a whole: The amount of clinical and demographic metadata varied by source and participant and was provided uncurated.

TCRbeta CDR3 regions were amplified from genomic DNA using the immunoSEQ Assay, a bias-controlled multiplex PCR. Per the original workflow: Within the assay, amplification of reference gene primers was used to estimate how many nucleated cells each sample contained. To quantify the absolute abundance of each unique TCRbeta CDR3 rearrangement, sequence reads were collapsed and filtered. Productive Simpson clonality was computed per sample as the square root of Simpson's diversity index over productive rearrangements. The immuneACCESS repertoire file appears here via TCRdb, limited to in-frame rearrangements. These files lack a portion of the clones; in checked studies, under half of the deficit traces to unresolved V genes, and the cause of the others is not known. Clone size and the V and J calls come from that table; the DNA yielded D and trimming. In all, the sample holds some 380,000 clones, and about 89% of those were seen once. The top ten clones comprise 1% to 1.5% of the sample.

Remarks on this clone: What this receptor recognizes is not known. Base-call qualities are not available, and no considerably larger clone is one nucleotide away.

V was cut back by 0 bases and J by 7 bases, leaving a gap of 12 bases between them. The CDR3, from cysteine to phenylalanine, totals 14 residues. CDR3 DNA is the only sequence kept; it has 42 bases, read in frame from the first base. From a lookup of the germline V gene, CDR1 and CDR2 are MNHEY and SVGAGI. Participants in the prospective study were aged roughly 18 to 100 years, lived in 24 United States geographic areas, and enrolled through a virtual design. Cohort assignment in the prospective study relied on participant-reported clinical history from a screening survey and a study questionnaire. For ImmuneRACE Cohort 3, a participant was defined as recovered based on two consecutive negative NP/OP PCR tests, clearance by a healthcare professional, or resolution of symptoms. In the prospective study, mobile phlebotomists collected whole blood, serum and a nasopharyngeal or oropharyngeal swab from each participant. Prospective study participants could optionally give additional blood draws and questionnaires over an approximately two-month period. Blood samples from the prospective study were shipped frozen or at room temperature prior to DNA extraction.

The TCR was taken from a man under 40 who had recovered from COVID-19. The chain joins TRBV6-5 to TRBJ1-2; the D gene cannot be resolved reliably. Sequences were obtained from PBMCs or T cells enriched from blood (not recorded which). The sequenced DNA is TGTGCCAGCAGTTACTCTGGCCTTTCTGGTGGCTACACCTTC. The translation is CASSYSGLSGGYTF.